The 4 T cell receptor beta chains in this list originate from one sample, sequenced in a study of shared clonotypes between healthy human individuals. This table comes from immunoSEQ multiplex PCR, and its TCRdb copy is limited to in-frame clones, with some not included. The repertoire holds some 2.3 million clones, with about 92% as singletons. Material: naive CD4+ T cells from PBMCs. The subset is: CD45RA+ positively selected. Every receptor here comes from a man between 18 and 29 years old in good health. Some clones in this sample may be carry-over from other donors' samples.

The chain has TRBV5-1 and TRBJ2-5; the match to TRBD1 covers 7 bases. Germline V gene lookup returns CDR1 SGHRS and CDR2 YFSETQ. This CDR3 contains 14 residues. The V segment lost 4 bases and the J segment 5 bases; nucleotides outside the gene matches: 8. CDR3 DNA: TGCGCCAGCAGCCCCCGACAGGGCCAGGAGACCCAGTACTTC. As protein: CASSPRQGQETQYF.

J is TRBJ1-1 and V is TRBV7-9; TRBD1 aligns across 10 bases. Germline CDR1 reads SEHNR; CDR2 reads FQNEAQ (reference sequence). This CDR3 has 16 residues. V shed 5 bases, J shed 6 bases, and the junction held 12 bases outside the gene matches. The DNA of the CDR3 is TGTGCCAGCAGCCCTCGGGACAGGGGTAATGGTGCTGAAGCTTTCTTT. It yields the protein CASSPRDRGNGAEAFF.

The J gene is TRBJ2-7, the V gene TRBV2; D remains unclear. The V end was cut by 6 bases, the J end by 4 bases, with 13 bases between. Germline loops: CDR1 SNHLY, CDR2 FYNNEI. The CDR3 has 13 residues. CDR3 DNA: TGTGCCAGCAGACCCGACCCGCTTTACGAGCAGTACTTC. As protein: CASRPDPLYEQYF.

The chain links TRBV5-1 to TRBJ2-5; 8 bases are a match to TRBD2. The CDR3 consists of 16 residues. Trimming took 4 bases from V and 1 from J; bases not matched to a gene: 9. Germline V gives CDR1 SGHRS, CDR2 YFSETQ. DNA of the CDR3: TGCGCCAGCAGCCCGGGAGGGCCACTTTTCCAAGAGACCCAGTACTTC. Its translation: CASSPGGPLFQETQYF.